This T cell receptor beta chain originates from a study of shared clonotypes between healthy human individuals. Donors, healthy HIV-negative adults, lacked recent acute infections or vaccinations. The assay was run at deep level. Several immunoSEQ plates held equal portions of the genomic DNA taken from each subset. Assay used: immunoSEQ multiplex PCR; TCRdb lists only in-frame clones, some missing. The repertoire includes some 2,100,000 clones, almost 96% of them detected once, and roughly 0.13% sits in the top ten. The CDR3 extends over 15 amino acids. V lost 1 base, J lost 6 bases, and 2 bases stayed unmatched. Germline V CDR1 and CDR2: SGHAT, FQNNGV.

The chain combines TRBV11-2 with TRBJ1-6; 8 nucleotides agree with TRBD1. The sample was naive CD4+ T cells sorted from blood. Subset here: CD45RA+ positively selected. The sequence was collected from a man between 18 and 29 years old in good health. CDR3 sequence: CASSLGGQVNSPLHF. The CDR3 DNA reads as TGTGCCAGCAGCTTAGGGGGACAGGTTAATTCACCCCTCCACTTT. The whole variable domain, filled in from reference TRBV11-2 and TRBJ1-6, reads EAGVAQSPRYKIIEKRQSVAFWCNPISGHATLYWYQQILGQGPKLLIQFQNNGVVDDSQLPKDRFSAERLKGVDSTLKIQPAKLEDSAVYLCASSLGGQVNSPLHFGNGTRLTVT.